This entry concerns a single T cell receptor beta chain. Reverse transcription of about 0.45 to 1 ug RNA was carried out with random hexamers. Multiplex immunoSEQ PCR targeted 54 Vbeta and 13 Jbeta TCR beta segments. TCRdb recomputed calls from the immunoSEQ multiplex PCR reads with MiXCR, one row per CDR3 protein. The sample shows a few hundred thousand distinct CDR3 sequences, 95% of them seen only once. This specimen belongs to a study of CD8 T cells in Susac syndrome. The CDR3 consists of 13 residues. The germline V and J ends were trimmed by 6 bases and 2 bases, with 10 bases remaining between them. TCR beta sequencing was performed on blood CD8+ and CD4+ T cells. The multiple sclerosis control cohort comprised treatment-naive individuals presenting with stable or active relapsing-remitting disease. TEMRA cells were enriched by FACS, while CD8+ and CD4+ T cells were obtained through a negative isolation that was performed magnetically.

The clonotype originates from a human donor with multiple sclerosis. Sample: CD4+ T cells from PBMCs. The chain couples TRBV12-3 or TRBV12-4 to TRBJ1-2, with D uncertain. The CDR3 is CASSAPVNYGYTF. The CDR3 coding sequence is TGTGCCAGCAGCGCCCCAGTGAACTATGGCTACACCTTC.